Here is one T cell receptor (beta chain) with its context. This sample is drawn from a study of cytomegalovirus exposure and HLA in healthy donors. PCR amplification relied on 60 Vbeta primers (plus 13 Jbeta primers). The protocol was immunoSEQ multiplex PCR, while the TCRdb copy is restricted to in-frame clones and leaves out a portion. The sample consists of 60,000 to 65,000 clones, about 65% of them appearing once. The receptor was derived from a man over 45 in good health and CMV-seropositive. The material sequenced was PBMCs.

The CDR3 reads CAWSVARTQRSYEQYF. CDR3 in DNA: TGTGCCTGGAGTGTAGCGAGGACACAACGCTCCTACGAGCAGTACTTC. V gene TRBV30 combines with J gene TRBJ2-7, with D possibly TRBD1 on 5 matching bases. CDR3 size: 16 residues. V was pared by 0 bases and J by 0 bases, with 15 bases between. CDR1 GTSNPN and CDR2 SVGIG come from the germline V gene (reference sequence).